This TCR beta chain was sequenced in a study of identical twins' blood T cells. Trimming left V 6 bases short and J 4 bases short, with 15 bases between. CDR1 is SQVTM and CDR2 is ANQGSEA in the germline V gene. The CDR3 runs 14 residues. A single record per CDR3 protein comes from TCRdb applying MiXCR to the 5' RACE reads. The sample includes 300,000 to 450,000 distinct CDR3 sequences, around 30% of them seen just once. What was sequenced was PBMCs. This sequence originates from a woman between 18 and 50 years old in good health. This chain uses TRBV29-1 with TRBJ2-2; weak D call: TRBD2 (6 bases). The DNA of the CDR3 is TGCAGCGTAGACAGCGGGCAACTCACCGGGGAGCTGTTTTTT. As protein: CSVDSGQLTGELFF.